A single sample is the source of the 6 T cell receptor beta chains below, sequenced in a study of early T cells in non-severe SARS-CoV-2 infection. A single record per CDR3 protein comes from TCRdb applying MiXCR to the 5' RACE reads. Found here are around 99,000 distinct CDR3 sequences, 11% of them singletons; the top ten hold 6.5% to 8%. The specimen was whole blood. The source of these receptors is an adult who was a healthcare worker with PCR-confirmed SARS-CoV-2 infection or an uninfected control (not recorded which).

This clonotype was seen ten or more times. The CDR3 loop is CASSLWSARGSGNTDTQYF. DNA for the CDR3: TGTGCCAGCAGTTTATGGTCGGCCAGGGGTAGCGGGAACACAGATACGCAGTATTTT. V is TRBV28 and J is TRBJ2-3; 8 bases fit TRBD2. V shed 0 bases and J 2 bases; nucleotides not matched to a gene: 13. The length of the CDR3 is 19 residues. CDR1 is MDHEN and CDR2 is SYDVKM in the germline V gene.

This clonotype showed up just a few times. V gene TRBV4-3 combines with J gene TRBJ2-7, with no clear D. Germline assignment: CDR1 LGHNA and CDR2 YSLEER. Trimming removed 0 bases from V and 3 bases from J, with 6 bases in between. The CDR3 has 13 amino acids. The CDR3 spells CASSQEFNYEQYF. In DNA, the CDR3 is TGCGCCAGCAGCCAAGAGTTTAACTACGAGCAGTACTTC.

This clonotype was recorded at least ten times. The chain's CDR3 is CATSRDSGNTGELFF. CDR3 sequence (DNA): TGTGCCACCAGCAGAGATAGCGGGAACACCGGGGAGCTGTTTTTT. The chain is built from TRBV15 and TRBJ2-2, with D possibly TRBD2 on 6 matching bases. Germline loops: CDR1 LNHNV, CDR2 YYDKDF (reference sequence). V was cut by 0 bases and J by 1 base, with 6 bases left in between. The CDR3 runs to 15 residues.

This clonotype came up a few times. This chain joins TRBV29-1 and TRBJ2-7, with TRBD1 matching 9 bases. After removal of 5 bases from V and 7 bases from J, the junction contained 6 bases not matched to a gene. The CDR3 extends over 12 amino acids. Germline values: CDR1 SQVTM, CDR2 ANQGSEA. This chain's CDR3 is CSVKGQGQEQYF. The CDR3 DNA sequence: TGCAGCGTTAAGGGACAGGGCCAAGAGCAGTACTTC.

This clonotype was picked up many times. The rearrangement uses TRBV4-1 and TRBJ2-2; maybe TRBD1 (5 bases). The CDR3 contains 15 residues. Per the germline V gene, CDR1 is MGHRA and CDR2 is YSYEKL. Trimming removed 4 bases at V and 4 bases at J, with 13 bases between. The CDR3 protein is CASSPIGVGTGELFF. DNA of the CDR3: TGCGCCAGCAGCCCTATAGGGGTCGGCACCGGGGAGCTGTTTTTT.

The CDR3 DNA sequence: TGTGCCATCAGCGACGGTCTCCGGGCCGGAAACACCATATATTTT. It encodes CAISDGLRAGNTIYF. The V and J genes are TRBV10-3 and TRBJ1-3; D is unclear. This CDR3 region has 15 residues. The V end lost 6 bases, the J end lost 4 bases, and 16 bases lay between the germline ends. Germline-derived CDR1 and CDR2 are ENHRY and SYGVKD.